This T cell receptor beta chain is from a study of vaccination and CD4 T cells after COVID-19. Study-wide context: At a median approximately 99 days (range 35 to 161) after diagnosis, post-COVID samples were drawn.

Findings and caveats of the study: From about 20 to 38, the median of SARS-CoV-2-reactive clonotypes rose without reaching significance.

Indicated treatment: approximately nine-day PBMC culture with coronavirus spike peptide pools or control peptides (ViraFEST assay). The authors cultured two million PBMCs per well with 8.5 to 10 IU/ml IL-2 and approximately 10 ug/ml peptide pools. The sample holds a few counts of this clonotype. No antigen is known for it. Trimming left V 1 base short and J 8 bases short, with 14 bases between. CDR3 size: 15 residues. Looked up from germline, CDR1 is SEHNR and CDR2 is FQNEAQ (reference sequence). Sequencing of DNA taken from cultured CD4+ T cells relied on the Oncomine TCR Beta short-read assay. TCRdb independently ran MiXCR on the PCR reads; one entry per CDR3 protein. The repertoire consists of approximately 9,000 distinct CDR3 sequences, with roughly half occurring once and the leading ten covering roughly 20%.

The sequenced material came from CD4+ T cells from blood, cultured in vitro. The chain joins TRBV7-9 to TRBJ1-4; unclear D gene. This receptor was obtained from a human donor who had recovered from COVID-19. Written as DNA, the CDR3 is TGTGCCAGCAGCTTAGGGGGAACCCGAGGGGAAAAACTGTTTTTT. Protein: CASSLGGTRGEKLFF.